Sequencing of this T cell receptor (beta chain) was carried out in a study of T cells in Graves' hyperthyroidism and ophthalmopathy. In this sample, this clonotype turned up many times. What it recognizes is unknown. RNA transcripts provided the source from which TCR beta CDR3 regions were amplified. Primed by the HTBI set, a first-round RT-PCR was run on the TCR CDR3. TCRdb re-derived calls from the multiplex PCR reads in MiXCR, one entry per CDR3 protein. The sample shows about 480,000 distinct CDR3 sequences, 13% to 15% of them seen only once. V shed 4 bases and J 5 bases; nucleotides not matched to a gene: 11. This CDR3 is 15 amino acids long. Germline V gene data show CDR1 as SGHRS and CDR2 as YFSETQ. Study-wide points: Ophthalmopathy got predicted by the model a median approximately 6 months before its onset.

The V call is TRBV5-1, the J call TRBJ1-2; the match to TRBD1 covers 7 bases. Sequencing was performed on blood. This TCR was sampled from a woman between 18 and 30 years old with Graves' hyperthyroidism. The CDR3 nucleotides are TGCGCCAGCAGCCCAAGGGAGGGGGCTATTTATGGCTACACCTTC. Translating it yields CASSPREGAIYGYTF.